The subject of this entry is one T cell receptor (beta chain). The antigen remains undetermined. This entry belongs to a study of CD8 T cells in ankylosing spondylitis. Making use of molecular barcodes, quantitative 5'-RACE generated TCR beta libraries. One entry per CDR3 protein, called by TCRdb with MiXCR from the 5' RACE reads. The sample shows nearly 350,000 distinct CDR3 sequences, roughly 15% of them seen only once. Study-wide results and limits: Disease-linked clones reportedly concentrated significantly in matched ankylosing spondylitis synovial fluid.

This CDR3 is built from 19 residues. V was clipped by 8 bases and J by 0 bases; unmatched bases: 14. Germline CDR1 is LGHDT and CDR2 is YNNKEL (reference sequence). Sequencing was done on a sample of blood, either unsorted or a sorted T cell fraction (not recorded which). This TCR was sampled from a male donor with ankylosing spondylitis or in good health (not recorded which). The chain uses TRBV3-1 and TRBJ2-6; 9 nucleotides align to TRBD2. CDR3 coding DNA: TGTGCCAGCTGTTTAGAGACTAGCGGTCTTCGCTCTGGGGCCAACGTCCTGACTTTC. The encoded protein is CASCLETSGLRSGANVLTF.